This T cell receptor beta chain is from a study of T cells in Graves' hyperthyroidism and ophthalmopathy. It was RNA transcripts that yielded the amplified TCR beta CDR3 regions. During a first-round RT-PCR of the TCR CDR3, the HTBI primer set was used. TCRdb independently ran MiXCR on the multiplex PCR reads; one entry per CDR3 protein. The sample comprises roughly 260,000 distinct CDR3 sequences, less than 15% of which are singletons, and about an eighth rests with the top ten. This clonotype was observed many times. The junction had 2 bases not matched to a gene; V was cut back by 1 base and J by 7 bases. CDR3 length: 14 residues. Per germline, CDR1 DFQATT and CDR2 SNEGSKA (reference sequence). Patients having uncontrolled infection, another autoimmune disease, pregnancy or lactation were not included.

This sequence joins TRBV20-1 and TRBJ2-3; 13 nucleotides agree with TRBD2. The specimen sequenced was blood. The source of this sequence is a woman aged 40 to 50 with Graves' hyperthyroidism that later progressed to Graves' ophthalmopathy. The CDR3 DNA follows: TGCAGTGCTAGAGGGGGACTAGCGGGGTATACGCAGTATTTT. Encoded protein: CSARGGLAGYTQYF.